The clone carrying this T cell receptor (beta chain) was seen just once. Its antigen is currently unknown. Profiled with immunoSEQ multiplex PCR; TCRdb holds only in-frame clones, not every one. The table has 4,000 to 5,000 clones, just over 85% seen once; the top ten hold around 6.6%. This sample is part of a study of brain metastases from non-small cell lung cancer. The CDR3 extends over 16 amino acids. J gave up 6 bases and V 0 bases, and 5 bases lay outside the gene matches. Germline V gene data show CDR1 as LNHDA and CDR2 as SQIVND (reference sequence). General observations from the study: TCR repertoires overlapped largely between brain metastases and matched primaries. Brain metastases had lower T-cell infiltration than primary tumors.

The receptor was derived from a donor aged 40 or older with non-small cell lung cancer. Specimen: primary lung tumor tissue. The J gene is TRBJ2-1, the V gene TRBV19; 10 bases line up with TRBD2. The CDR3 DNA follows: TGTGCCAGTAGTATAGATCCTAGCGGGAGTCCCAATGAGCAGTTCTTC. This codes for CASSIDPSGSPNEQFF.